A single sample gave rise to the 30 T cell receptor beta chains below, sequenced in a study of shared clonotypes between healthy human individuals. This table comes from immunoSEQ multiplex PCR, and its TCRdb copy is limited to in-frame clones, with some not included. The data hold about 2.4 million clones, with 80% to 95% observed a single time. Sequenced material: naive CD4+ T cells from PBMCs. Subset reported: CD45RA+ positively selected. Receptor source: a man between 18 and 29 years old in good health. Some clones in this sample may be carry-over from other donors' samples.

The chain uses TRBV6-5 and TRBJ2-2, with D unclear. This CDR3 is built from 16 residues. Germline-derived CDR1 and CDR2 are MNHEY and SVGAGI. Between the trimmed V and J ends, which lost 0 bases and 5 bases, there was a span of 13 bases. This CDR3 reads CASSYSKFRGTGELFF. The CDR3 nucleotides read TGTGCCAGCAGTTACTCGAAGTTTCGAGGTACCGGGGAGCTGTTTTTT.

This chain joins TRBV9 and TRBJ2-1, with TRBD2 matching 8 bases. V shed 0 bases, J shed 3 bases, and the junction held 8 bases outside the gene matches. Germline V gene data show CDR1 as SGDLS and CDR2 as YYNGEE. This CDR3 has 17 residues. The DNA for the CDR3 is TGTGCCAGCAGCGTAGTTCCCAGCGGGAGTGGCTACAATGAGCAGTTCTTC. Residues: CASSVVPSGSGYNEQFF.

To note about this clone: Distinct nucleotide sequences in the sample also encode this CDR3. This chain links TRBV6-5 with TRBJ2-6; no reliable D call. CDR1 and CDR2 (germline): MNHEY, SVGAGI. V shed 0 bases and J shed 0 bases, with 6 bases lying between them. This CDR3 is built from 16 residues. The CDR3 nucleotides are TGTGCCAGCAGTTACTCGAGAGGCTCTGGGGCCAACGTCCTGACTTTC. The encoded protein is CASSYSRGSGANVLTF.

The V and J genes are TRBV28 and TRBJ1-5; D is ambiguous. CDR3 length: 13 amino acids. The germline CDR1 and CDR2 sequences are MDHEN and SYDVKM. Trimming took 7 bases from V and 2 from J, leaving 9 bases between them. CDR3 nucleotide sequence: TGTGCCAGCAAGGGAAGCGGCAATCAGCCCCAGCATTTT. It codes for CASKGSGNQPQHF.

Remarks on this clone: Other nucleotide sequences in the sample specify the same CDR3. The chain combines TRBV28 with TRBJ1-5, with D uncertain. The CDR3 loop spans 14 amino acids. Trimming took 5 bases from V and 3 from J, leaving 11 bases between them. Germline values: CDR1 MDHEN, CDR2 SYDVKM. The CDR3 sequence: CASSAGVDNQPQHF. In DNA, the CDR3 is TGTGCCAGCAGTGCGGGAGTGGACAATCAGCCCCAGCATTTT. Full variable domain (rest looked up from reference TRBV28 and TRBJ1-5): DVKVTQSSRYLVKRTGEKVFLECVQDMDHENMFWYRQDPGLGLRLIYFSYDVKMKEKGDIPEGYSVSREKKERFSLILESASTNQTSMYLCASSAGVDNQPQHFGDGTRLSIL.

This chain connects TRBV19 to TRBJ2-1; a possible D gene is TRBD1 (5 bases). V was cut by 5 bases and J by 0 bases, with 11 bases left in between. Germline CDR1 is LNHDA and CDR2 is SQIVND (reference sequence). The length of the CDR3 is 15 residues. CDR3 amino acids: CASSGRTISYNEQFF. The CDR3, as DNA: TGTGCCAGTAGTGGTAGGACAATCTCCTACAATGAGCAGTTCTTC.

The genes are TRBV7-9 and TRBJ1-2, with a tentative D call TRBD1 (5 bases). Germline CDR1 is SEHNR and CDR2 is FQNEAQ (reference sequence). The V end lost 3 bases, the J end lost 8 bases, and 16 bases lay between the germline ends. The CDR3 runs 14 residues. The CDR3 nucleotides read TGTGCCAGCAGCTTCCCTGGGGCAGAGAGCGGCTACACCTTC. This gives the protein CASSFPGAESGYTF. Full variable domain (remainder filled in from reference TRBV7-9 and TRBJ1-2): DTGVSQNPRHKITKRGQNVTFRCDPISEHNRLYWYRQTLGQGPEFLTYFQNEAQLEKSRLLSDRFSAERPKGSFSTLEIQRTEQGDSAMYLCASSFPGAESGYTFGSGTRLTVV.

The chain combines TRBV28 with TRBJ2-1; no clear D gene. The germline CDR1 and CDR2 sequences are MDHEN and SYDVKM. The CDR3 sequence is 13 residues long. V was trimmed by 2 bases and J by 5 bases, leaving 7 bases between them. As DNA, the CDR3 is TGTGCCAGCAGTTTAGCAGCGAACAATGAGCAGTTCTTC. Protein product: CASSLAANNEQFF.

This CDR3 is CASSEDRVSGETQYF. DNA of the CDR3: TGTGCCAGCAGTGAAGACAGGGTCTCAGGGGAGACCCAGTACTTC. The chain combines TRBV6-1 with TRBJ2-5; D is perhaps TRBD1 (6 bases). CDR3 length equals 15 residues. The germline CDR1 and CDR2 sequences are MNHNS and SASEGT. The ends were cut back, 1 base at V and 5 bases at J, with 14 bases in the middle.

V and J are TRBV9 and TRBJ2-1; 8 bases map to TRBD2. CDR1 SGDLS and CDR2 YYNGEE come from the germline V gene. This CDR3 spans 17 amino acids. V dropped 4 bases and J dropped 10; count of bases not matched to a gene: 19. For the CDR3, the DNA is TGTGCCAGCAGCCTCACATCGAGAATAGCGGGGACCATCGAGCAGTTCTTC. Translation: CASSLTSRIAGTIEQFF.

The chain carries TRBV15 and TRBJ2-2; D is undetermined. Trimming stripped 0 bases from V and 4 bases from J, with 12 bases between. Looked up from germline, CDR1 is LNHNV and CDR2 is YYDKDF (reference sequence). This CDR3 comprises 16 residues. The CDR3, as DNA: TGTGCCACCAGCAGAGATAGGGCCAAACTCACCGGGGAGCTGTTTTTT. This gives the protein CATSRDRAKLTGELFF.

The chain recombines TRBV9 with TRBJ2-3; weak D call: TRBD2 (5 bases). Trimming removed 5 bases at V and 5 bases at J, with 12 bases between. This CDR3 has 13 amino acids. Per germline, CDR1 SGDLS and CDR2 YYNGEE. The CDR3 bases are TGTGCCAGCAGTACTGGGAGTCGAGATACGCAGTATTTT. Translating gives CASSTGSRDTQYF.

The chain is built from TRBV4-3 and TRBJ1-3; D remains unclear. The V and J ends lost 2 bases and 0 bases respectively, with 5 bases between them. This CDR3 comprises 14 residues. The germline gives CDR1 LGHNA, CDR2 YSLEER. This chain's CDR3 is CASSQTGSGNTIYF. CDR3 bases: TGCGCCAGCAGCCAAACGGGCTCTGGAAACACCATATATTTT.

V and J are TRBV10-2 and TRBJ2-1, with 8 bases lining up with TRBD2. Losses at the gene ends were 3 bases for V and 4 bases for J; bases not matched to a gene: 8. The CDR3 is made up of 16 amino acids. From germline, CDR1 is WSHSY and CDR2 SAAADI. Here the CDR3 DNA reads TGCGCCAGCAGTGATAGCGGGACTACTCTTTACAATGAGCAGTTCTTC. Its protein is CASSDSGTTLYNEQFF.

A remark on this clone: Other DNA sequences in this specimen translate into the identical CDR3. J is TRBJ1-1 and V is TRBV25-1; D is possibly TRBD1 (5 bases). V lost 11 bases and J lost 2, with 9 bases in between. Germline V gene lookup returns CDR1 MGHDK and CDR2 SYGVNS. The CDR3 contains 11 residues. In DNA form, the CDR3 reads TGTGCCTCCCAGGGTAACACTGAAGCTTTCTTT. Its protein is CASQGNTEAFF. Filled out from reference TRBV25-1 and TRBJ1-1, the complete variable domain reads EADIYQTPRYLVIGTGKKITLECSQTMGHDKMYWYQQDPGMELHLIHYSYGVNSTEKGDLSSESTVSRIRTEHFPLTLESARPSHTSQYLCASQGNTEAFFGQGTRLTVV.

This sequence joins TRBV28 and TRBJ1-3; D uncertain. Germline V lookup: CDR1 MDHEN, CDR2 SYDVKM. Deletions cut 11 bases from V and 4 bases from J, with 9 bases between. This CDR3 spans 11 amino acids. CDR3 region: CAAIHGNTIYF. CDR3 DNA: TGTGCCGCCATACACGGAAACACCATATATTTT.

This chain joins TRBV5-1 and TRBJ1-2; TRBD1 aligns across 7 bases. The germline V gene has CDR1 SGHRS and CDR2 YFSETQ. V lost 0 bases, J lost 6 bases, and 8 bases stayed unmatched. CDR3 length: 15 residues. CDR3 sequence reads: CASSLGGQTLDGYTF. The CDR3 DNA follows: TGCGCCAGCAGCTTGGGGGGACAGACCCTAGATGGCTACACCTTC.

This chain joins TRBV6-1 and TRBJ1-5; D perhaps matches TRBD1 (6 bases). The CDR3 consists of 14 residues. Germline CDR1 and CDR2: MNHNS and SASEGT. Trimming shortened V by 7 bases and J by 4 bases, and 14 bases separated the two germline ends. CDR3 nucleotides: TGTGCCAGCACCCCCGGGCAGGGGAATCAGCCCCAGCATTTT. The encoded protein is CASTPGQGNQPQHF.

This clone was seen a single time. V is TRBV5-1 and J is TRBJ2-3; D might be TRBD2 (6 bases). Germline values: CDR1 SGHRS, CDR2 YFSETQ. V lost 4 bases and J 0 bases, leaving 12 bases between the germline ends. The CDR3 totals 15 residues. The CDR3 sequence: CASSPAGPSTDTQYF. The CDR3 region has the DNA TGCGCCAGCAGCCCTGCGGGGCCAAGCACAGATACGCAGTATTTT.

This clone was seen only once. This chain links TRBV9 with TRBJ1-1; no clear D gene. This CDR3 has 14 amino acids. V was shortened by 0 bases and J by 5 bases, with 11 bases between the two germline ends. The germline CDR1 and CDR2 sequences are SGDLS and YYNGEE. This chain's CDR3 is CASSVGGSQTEAFF. The CDR3 DNA reads TGTGCCAGCAGCGTAGGAGGGAGCCAAACTGAAGCTTTCTTT.

The chain couples TRBV5-1 to TRBJ2-5; 7 nucleotides match TRBD1. CDR3 length: 15 amino acids. V shed 10 bases, J shed 5 bases, and the junction held 17 bases outside the gene matches. Germline V CDR1 and CDR2: SGHRS, YFSETQ. The CDR3 region has the DNA TGCGCCGGTTCCACTCTGGGACAGCCGCTGGAGACCCAGTACTTC. Translation: CAGSTLGQPLETQYF.

The chain uses TRBV11-2 and TRBJ2-3, with D perhaps TRBD2 (5 bases). V lost 4 bases to trimming and J lost 6 bases, with 14 bases between them. Germline CDR1 and CDR2: SGHAT and FQNNGV. The CDR3 is made up of 14 amino acids. The CDR3 sequence: CASSSRYLADTQYF. CDR3 nucleotide sequence: TGTGCCAGCAGCTCCCGCTACTTAGCGGATACGCAGTATTTT.

Comment on this clone: The sample contains more than one DNA sequence encoding this CDR3. The rearrangement uses TRBV5-1 and TRBJ1-2, with a tentative D call TRBD1 (5 bases). The V gene lost 0 bases and the J gene lost 6 bases, with 12 bases spanning the gap. The CDR3 consists of 14 residues. Looked up from germline, CDR1 is SGHRS and CDR2 is YFSETQ. CDR3 region: CASSLVGTGDGYTF. CDR3 bases: TGCGCCAGCAGCTTGGTGGGGACGGGAGATGGCTACACCTTC.

In its sample, this clone was seen once. A much larger clone lies a single base off, so this may be a read error. Different DNA sequences within this sample yield the same CDR3. This chain links TRBV28 with TRBJ2-5; D unresolved. Trimming pared 2 bases from V and 5 bases from J, leaving 3 bases between. CDR1 and CDR2 (germline): MDHEN, SYDVKM. This CDR3 has 11 residues. CDR3 DNA: TGTGCCAGCAGTTTAGCGGAGACCCAGTACTTC. Translating gives CASSLAETQYF. The whole variable domain, filled in from reference TRBV28 and TRBJ2-5, reads DVKVTQSSRYLVKRTGEKVFLECVQDMDHENMFWYRQDPGLGLRLIYFSYDVKMKEKGDIPEGYSVSREKKERFSLILESASTNQTSMYLCASSLAETQYFGPGTRLLVL.

The gene calls are TRBV5-6 and TRBJ1-1; D is unclear. The ends were cut back, 0 bases at V and 4 bases at J, with 13 bases in the middle. Germline CDR1 SGHDT, CDR2 YYEEEE. The CDR3 covers 15 residues. The CDR3 coding sequence is TGTGCCAGCAGCTTGGGTAGGGCGGGGAGCACTGAAGCTTTCTTT. Translated: CASSLGRAGSTEAFF.

The rearrangement links TRBV7-3 to TRBJ2-5; D might be TRBD1 (5 bases). Germline values: CDR1 SGHTA, CDR2 FQGTGA. The CDR3 sequence is 15 residues long. The germline V and J ends were trimmed by 1 base and 5 bases, with 14 bases remaining between them. CDR3 sequence (DNA): TGTGCCAGCAGCTTAATGCAGGGTATAGGGGAGACCCAGTACTTC. It codes for CASSLMQGIGETQYF.

With regard to this clone: The sample has other DNA sequences that encode this CDR3 too. The rearrangement links TRBV29-1 to TRBJ1-2; no clear D gene. The germline V and J ends were trimmed by 3 bases and 5 bases, with 7 bases remaining between them. The CDR3 spans 11 residues. CDR1 and CDR2 (germline): SQVTM, ANQGSEA. The chain's CDR3 is CSVDPGYGYTF. Written as DNA, the CDR3 is TGCAGCGTTGACCCGGGGTATGGCTACACCTTC.

V and J are TRBV5-4 and TRBJ2-7; possibly TRBD2 for D (6 bases). The CDR3 spans 18 residues. CDR1 SGHNT and CDR2 YYREEE come from the germline V gene (reference sequence). V dropped 0 bases and J dropped 5 bases, with 24 bases sitting between them. This CDR3 reads CASSLALGAWRGVDEQYF. The CDR3 bases are TGTGCCAGCAGCTTGGCCCTGGGCGCGTGGCGGGGCGTGGACGAGCAGTACTTC. The variable domain in full, with the rest retrieved from reference TRBV5-4 and TRBJ2-7, is ETGVTQSPTHLIKTRGQQVTLRCSSQSGHNTVSWYQQALGQGPQFIFQYYREEENGRGNFPPRFSGLQFPNYSSELNVNALELDDSALYLCASSLALGAWRGVDEQYFGPGTRLTVT.

The rearrangement links TRBV6-5 to TRBJ2-2; tentatively, D is TRBD1 or TRBD2 (5 bases each). Germline V gene lookup returns CDR1 MNHEY and CDR2 SVGAGI. The CDR3 totals 14 residues. V lost 5 bases to trimming and J lost 7 bases, with 14 bases between them. The CDR3 region is CASSRDPLGGELFF. The CDR3 DNA is TGTGCCAGCAGTAGGGACCCCCTTGGCGGGGAGCTGTTTTTT.

The chain has TRBV9 and TRBJ1-3; D is ambiguous. Germline loops: CDR1 SGDLS, CDR2 YYNGEE. V was trimmed by 1 base and J by 4 bases, leaving 15 bases between them. The CDR3 contains 16 residues. The chain's CDR3 is CASSVSPGRAGNTIYF. DNA for the CDR3: TGTGCCAGCAGCGTATCCCCCGGTCGGGCAGGAAACACCATATATTTT.